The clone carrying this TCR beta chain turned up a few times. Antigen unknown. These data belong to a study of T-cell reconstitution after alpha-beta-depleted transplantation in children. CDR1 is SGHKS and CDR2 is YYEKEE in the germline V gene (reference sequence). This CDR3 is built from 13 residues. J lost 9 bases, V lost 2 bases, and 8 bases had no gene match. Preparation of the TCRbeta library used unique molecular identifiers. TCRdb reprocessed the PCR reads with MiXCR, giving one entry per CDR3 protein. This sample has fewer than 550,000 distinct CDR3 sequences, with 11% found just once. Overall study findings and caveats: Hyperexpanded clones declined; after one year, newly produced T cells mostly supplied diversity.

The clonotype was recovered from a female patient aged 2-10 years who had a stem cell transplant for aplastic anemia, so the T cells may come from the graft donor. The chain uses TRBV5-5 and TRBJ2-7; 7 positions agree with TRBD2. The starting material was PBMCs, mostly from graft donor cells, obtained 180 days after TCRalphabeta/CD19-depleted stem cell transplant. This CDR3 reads CASSFRSGDRQYF. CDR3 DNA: TGTGCCAGCAGCTTTAGAAGCGGGGATCGGCAGTACTTC.